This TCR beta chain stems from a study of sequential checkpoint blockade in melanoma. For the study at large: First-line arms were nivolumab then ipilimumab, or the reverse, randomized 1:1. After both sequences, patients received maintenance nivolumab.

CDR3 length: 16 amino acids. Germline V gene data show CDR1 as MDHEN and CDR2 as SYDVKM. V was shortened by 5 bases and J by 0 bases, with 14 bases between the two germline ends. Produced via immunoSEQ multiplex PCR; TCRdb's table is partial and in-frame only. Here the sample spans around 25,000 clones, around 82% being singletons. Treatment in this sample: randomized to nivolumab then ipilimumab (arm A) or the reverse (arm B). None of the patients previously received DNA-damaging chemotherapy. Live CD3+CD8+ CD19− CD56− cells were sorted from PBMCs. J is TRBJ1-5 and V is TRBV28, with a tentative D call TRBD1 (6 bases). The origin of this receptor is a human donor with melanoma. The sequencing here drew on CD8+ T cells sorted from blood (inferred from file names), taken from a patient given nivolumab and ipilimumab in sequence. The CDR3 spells CASSLLQGNSNQPQHF. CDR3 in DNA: TGTGCCAGCAGTCTTTTACAGGGAAATAGCAATCAGCCCCAGCATTTT.